The next 32 T cell receptor beta chains were all read from a single sample in a study of T cell clones after liver transplantation. Profiling relied on immunoSEQ multiplex PCR, and the TCRdb table lists in-frame clones only, not all of them. The sample contains over 25,000 clones, around 94% of which appear only once. This sample comprised CD8+ T cells from blood, obtained 12 months after liver transplant. These receptor sequences come from a human patient who received a liver transplant. These T cells may partly come from the graft donor.

This rearrangement joins TRBV28 to TRBJ2-7; D is unclear. Germline values: CDR1 MDHEN, CDR2 SYDVKM. The CDR3 extends over 12 amino acids. The ends were cut back, 8 bases at V and 5 bases at J, with 13 bases in the middle. CDR3 region: CASAWGSHEQYF. The CDR3 region has the DNA TGTGCCAGCGCTTGGGGTAGTCACGAGCAGTACTTC. Full variable domain (missing parts from reference TRBV28 and TRBJ2-7): DVKVTQSSRYLVKRTGEKVFLECVQDMDHENMFWYRQDPGLGLRLIYFSYDVKMKEKGDIPEGYSVSREKKERFSLILESASTNQTSMYLCASAWGSHEQYFGPGTRLTVT.

This sequence joins TRBV19 and TRBJ2-3; TRBD1 matches 12 bases. The germline gives CDR1 LNHDA, CDR2 SQIVND (reference sequence). Trimming at V came to 6 bases and at J to 1 base, leaving 8 bases not matched to a gene. The CDR3 contains 17 residues. CDR3 protein: CASRGQGAPFGTDTQYF. CDR3 coding DNA: TGTGCCAGTAGGGGACAGGGGGCACCCTTTGGCACAGATACGCAGTATTTT.

This clone was picked up one time. The rearrangement uses TRBV28 and TRBJ2-7; D may be TRBD1 or TRBD2 (5 bases each). The CDR3 is 16 amino acids. The germline gives CDR1 MDHEN, CDR2 SYDVKM. Trimming stripped 4 bases from V and 2 bases from J, with 18 bases between. CDR3 sequence (DNA): TGTGCCAGCAGTTCCCCGGGACGAGACACCGCCTACGAGCAGTACTTC. Protein product: CASSSPGRDTAYEQYF.

For this clone: A read error likely explains this, since a far larger clone differs by one base. The V call is TRBV4-3, the J call TRBJ1-2; no definite D call. Germline V CDR1 and CDR2: LGHNA, YSLEER. The CDR3 totals 13 residues. The CDR3 nucleotides read TGCGCCAACAGCCAAGATTATACTAGGGGCTACACCTTC. Translated, it gives CANSQDYTRGYTF.

This clone was counted once. V and J are TRBV30 and TRBJ2-7; 7 bases are shared with TRBD1. Germline trimming cut 2 bases from V and 3 bases from J; bases unmatched to any gene: 4. Germline values: CDR1 GTSNPN, CDR2 SVGIG (reference sequence). This CDR3 region has 13 residues. The CDR3 here is CAWSWDRFYEQYF. CDR3 nucleotides: TGTGCCTGGAGTTGGGACAGATTCTACGAGCAGTACTTC.

This chain links TRBV7-9 with TRBJ2-2; D remains unclear. Trimming removed 8 bases at V and 3 bases at J, with 13 bases between. The CDR3 runs 14 residues. Germline V CDR1 and CDR2: SEHNR, FQNEAQ (reference sequence). The CDR3: CASPLTGDTGELFF. CDR3 DNA sequence: TGTGCCAGCCCCCTTACCGGAGACACCGGGGAGCTGTTTTTT.

The genes are TRBV6-5 and TRBJ1-1; unclear D gene. In germline, CDR1 is MNHEY, CDR2 SVGAGI. Trimming shortened V by 0 bases and J by 0 bases, and 8 bases separated the two germline ends. The CDR3 runs to 15 residues. The CDR3 DNA is TGTGCCAGCAGTTACTCTCCGGGAGTGAACACTGAAGCTTTCTTT. This encodes CASSYSPGVNTEAFF.

This chain uses TRBV5-1 with TRBJ2-7; D is possibly TRBD2 (6 bases). Germline CDR1 is SGHRS and CDR2 is YFSETQ. CDR3 length: 15 amino acids. Trimming left V 0 bases short and J 0 bases short, with 10 bases between. The CDR3 coding sequence is TGCGCCAGCAGCTTGGATGCGGGGTACTCCTACGAGCAGTACTTC. It specifies CASSLDAGYSYEQYF.

The chain combines TRBV2 with TRBJ1-5; TRBD1 matches at 7 bases. Germline CDR1 SNHLY, CDR2 FYNNEI. CDR3 size: 15 residues. Trimming at V came to 6 bases and at J to 3 bases, leaving 8 bases not matched to a gene. CDR3 amino acids: CASSAGQAYNQPQHF. The CDR3, as DNA: TGTGCCAGCAGCGCTGGACAGGCCTACAATCAGCCCCAGCATTTT. Supplemented by reference TRBV2 and TRBJ1-5, the full variable domain reads EPEVTQTPSHQVTQMGQEVILRCVPISNHLYFYWYRQILGQKVEFLVSFYNNEISEKSEIFDDQFSVERPDGSNFTLKIRSTKLEDSAMYFCASSAGQAYNQPQHFGDGTRLSIL.

The chain carries TRBV7-7 and TRBJ2-3; TRBD1 aligns across 9 bases. J lost 1 base, V lost 4 bases, and 6 bases had no gene match. The germline gives CDR1 SSHAT, CDR2 FNYEAQ (reference sequence). This CDR3 has 16 residues. The chain's CDR3 is CASSYGTGWGTDTQYF. Written as DNA, the CDR3 is TGTGCCAGCAGCTACGGGACAGGGTGGGGCACAGATACGCAGTATTTT.

This chain uses TRBV30 with TRBJ2-7; D possibly matches TRBD1 or TRBD2 (5 bases each). V was pared by 0 bases and J by 1 base, with 13 bases between. Germline V gene data show CDR1 as GTSNPN and CDR2 as SVGIG (reference sequence). CDR3 length: 15 amino acids. CDR3 nucleotides: TGTGCCTGGAGTGTAAGCCGGGGCAGGTCCTACGAGCAGTACTTC. Its protein product is CAWSVSRGRSYEQYF.

The rearrangement links TRBV9 to TRBJ1-4; D uncertain. The CDR3 contains 15 residues. Trimming removed 0 bases from V and 7 bases from J, with 13 bases in between. CDR1 SGDLS and CDR2 YYNGEE come from the germline V gene. The CDR3 sequence: CASSVEGSGREKLFF. The CDR3 region has the DNA TGTGCCAGCAGCGTAGAAGGGTCTGGCCGTGAAAAACTGTTTTTT.

The rearrangement joins TRBV9 to TRBJ1-1, with 9 bases identical to TRBD1. Germline V lookup: CDR1 SGDLS, CDR2 YYNGEE. The CDR3 contains 13 residues. With 4 bases clipped from V and 7 bases from J, the junction kept 5 bases outside the gene matches. The CDR3, as DNA: TGTGCCAGCAGCCGGCTGACAGGGGGTGAAGCTTTCTTT. Translating gives CASSRLTGGEAFF.

The chain has TRBV6-5 and TRBJ2-7; tentative D call: TRBD2 (6 bases). V shed 4 bases and J shed 4 bases, with 20 bases lying between them. There are 16 residues in the CDR3. The germline gives CDR1 MNHEY, CDR2 SVGAGI. This CDR3 reads CASSSRGDKAGYEQYF. DNA of the CDR3: TGTGCCAGCAGTTCCCGTGGCGACAAGGCGGGGTACGAGCAGTACTTC.

Worth noting for this clone: Other DNA sequences from this sample encode an identical CDR3 as well. The chain is built from TRBV7-6 and TRBJ2-7, with TRBD2 identical over 11 bases. The CDR3 consists of 14 residues. V shed 5 bases and J 6 bases; nucleotides not matched to a gene: 6. Germline V gives CDR1 SGHVS, CDR2 FNYEAQ. The CDR3 sequence is CASSLGLAGGEQYF. The CDR3 bases are TGTGCCAGCAGCCTTGGACTAGCGGGCGGCGAGCAGTACTTC. Full variable domain (missing parts from reference TRBV7-6 and TRBJ2-7): GAGVSQSPRYKVTKRGQDVALRCDPISGHVSLYWYRQALGQGPEFLTYFNYEAQQDKSGLPNDRFSAERPEGSISTLTIQRTEQRDSAMYRCASSLGLAGGEQYFGPGTRLTVT.

This chain joins TRBV6-5 and TRBJ2-1; D call uncertain. The germline V gene has CDR1 MNHEY and CDR2 SVGAGI. The CDR3 extends over 13 amino acids. Between the trimmed V and J ends, which lost 2 bases and 1 base, there was a span of 3 bases. The DNA for the CDR3 is TGTGCCAGCAGTTACAGTTCCTACAATGAGCAGTTCTTC. Translating it yields CASSYSSYNEQFF.

The chain has TRBV27 and TRBJ2-7; tentatively, D is TRBD1 or TRBD2 (5 bases each). This CDR3 has 16 residues. Trimming removed 5 bases at V and 5 bases at J, with 22 bases between. Germline V gene data show CDR1 as MNHEY and CDR2 as SMNVEV (reference sequence). CDR3 region: CASSGTAAKGAHEQYF. The CDR3 nucleotides are TGTGCCAGCAGTGGGACGGCAGCAAAAGGGGCTCACGAGCAGTACTTC.

V and J are TRBV5-6 and TRBJ2-7; D gene ambiguous. The CDR3 is 12 amino acids. Germline lookup yields CDR1 SGHDT and CDR2 YYEEEE. The V end was cut by 0 bases, the J end by 6 bases, with 7 bases between. This CDR3 is CASSLGGVEQYF. The CDR3 DNA is TGTGCCAGCAGCTTGGGGGGTGTCGAGCAGTACTTC.

The chain links TRBV19 to TRBJ2-6, with D tentatively TRBD1 (5 bases). Trimming removed 4 bases at V and 5 bases at J, with 15 bases between. Germline loops: CDR1 LNHDA, CDR2 SQIVND (reference sequence). The CDR3 extends over 16 amino acids. The CDR3, as DNA: TGTGCCAGTAGTAACAAACAGGCCAGGAGGGCCAACGTCCTGACTTTC. It codes for CASSNKQARRANVLTF.

The rearrangement links TRBV6-5 to TRBJ1-5, with a possible D match to TRBD1 (6 bases). Germline values: CDR1 MNHEY, CDR2 SVGAGI. The V end lost 3 bases, the J end lost 6 bases, and 12 bases lay between the germline ends. The CDR3 is 14 amino acids. This CDR3 reads CASSYSSGVQPQHF. CDR3 nucleotide sequence: TGTGCCAGCAGTTATTCGTCAGGGGTTCAGCCCCAGCATTTT.

This clone was observed a single time. This chain connects TRBV19 to TRBJ2-6, with D possibly being TRBD2 (5 bases). V was pared by 11 bases and J by 2 bases, with 13 bases between. CDR1 is LNHDA and CDR2 is SQIVND in the germline V gene (reference sequence). CDR3 length: 14 residues. The CDR3 sequence: CAADGGAGANVLTF. CDR3 in DNA: TGTGCCGCGGACGGAGGAGCTGGGGCCAACGTCCTGACTTTC.

CDR3 amino acids: CASSSTSTSSSYEQYF. The CDR3 bases are TGTGCCAGCAGCTCAACTTCGACTAGCTCTAGCTACGAGCAGTACTTC. The V and J genes are TRBV5-4 and TRBJ2-7, with TRBD2 identical over 7 bases. V shed 3 bases and J 3 bases; nucleotides not matched to a gene: 12. Germline V gives CDR1 SGHNT, CDR2 YYREEE (reference sequence). The CDR3 contains 16 residues.

The J gene is TRBJ2-1, the V gene TRBV29-1; TRBD2 agrees at 11 bases. The ends lost 3 bases at V and 4 bases at J; junction bases unmatched: 2. Germline V gene data show CDR1 as SQVTM and CDR2 as ANQGSEA. This CDR3 has 14 amino acids. The DNA of the CDR3 is TGCAGCGTTGAGACTAGCGGGAAATACAATGAGCAGTTCTTC. This codes for CSVETSGKYNEQFF.

The gene calls are TRBV28 and TRBJ2-7; D remains ambiguous. Trimming took off 2 bases at V and 3 bases at J, with 8 bases between the two ends. This CDR3 has 13 residues. Germline CDR1 and CDR2: MDHEN and SYDVKM. CDR3 bases: TGTGCCAGCAGTTTACGGAGAGACTACGAGCAGTACTTC. It is translated as CASSLRRDYEQYF.

V usage is TRBV7-6 and J usage is TRBJ1-2; D is unresolved. V was clipped by 3 bases and J by 3 bases, with 20 bases between them. CDR1 and CDR2 (germline): SGHVS, FNYEAQ. The CDR3 is made up of 17 amino acids. The CDR3 coding sequence is TGTGCCAGCAGCTTCCCCCCCTCGGGCCCTGTCGACTATGGCTACACCTTC. This sequence encodes CASSFPPSGPVDYGYTF.

This clone was seen a few times. This chain joins TRBV30 and TRBJ1-2; TRBD1 is a possible D gene (5 bases). V lost 3 bases, J lost 4 bases, and 15 bases lay in between. Germline assignment: CDR1 GTSNPN and CDR2 SVGIG (reference sequence). The CDR3 consists of 14 residues. The CDR3 sequence is CAWSLGGIVYGYTF. CDR3 DNA: TGTGCCTGGAGCCTGGGGGGAATTGTCTATGGCTACACCTTC.

V and J are TRBV19 and TRBJ1-2, with TRBD1 matching over 7 bases. Germline V lookup: CDR1 LNHDA, CDR2 SQIVND (reference sequence). V was clipped by 6 bases and J by 5 bases; unmatched bases: 9. There are 14 residues in the CDR3. The CDR3 is CASRNRGGPYGYTF. The CDR3 DNA follows: TGTGCCAGTAGGAATAGAGGGGGCCCGTATGGCTACACCTTC.

The rearrangement links TRBV10-3 to TRBJ1-1; 8 nucleotides match TRBD1. From germline, CDR1 is ENHRY and CDR2 SYGVKD. Unmatched junction bases numbered 14, after V lost 8 bases and J lost 6 bases. This CDR3 spans 15 amino acids. This chain's CDR3 is CAIQTRAGQGAEAFF. The CDR3 DNA follows: TGTGCCATCCAAACCCGCGCCGGACAGGGCGCTGAAGCTTTCTTT.

J is TRBJ1-4 and V is TRBV27; D remains ambiguous. Trimming pared 4 bases from V and 0 bases from J, leaving 3 bases between. This CDR3 comprises 13 residues. CDR1 and CDR2 from the germline V gene are MNHEY and SMNVEV (reference sequence). CDR3 DNA sequence: TGTGCCAGCAGTTATGCAACTAATGAAAAACTGTTTTTT. Protein sequence: CASSYATNEKLFF. Supplemented by reference TRBV27 and TRBJ1-4, the full variable domain reads EAQVTQNPRYLITVTGKKLTVTCSQNMNHEYMSWYRQDPGLGLRQIYYSMNVEVTDKGDVPEGYKVSRKEKRNFPLILESPSPNQTSLYFCASSYATNEKLFFGSGTQLSVL.

This chain connects TRBV7-8 to TRBJ1-3; possible D gene TRBD1, 6 bases. Germline V CDR1 and CDR2: SGHVS, FQNEAQ. The CDR3 length is 14 residues. Trimming removed 3 bases at V and 3 bases at J, with 9 bases between. The CDR3 DNA reads TGTGCCAGCAGCTTGGGGGGGCTTGGAAACACCATATATTTT. Its translation is CASSLGGLGNTIYF.

The V and J genes are TRBV4-1 and TRBJ2-7; TRBD1 or TRBD2 may be the D gene (5 bases each). The CDR3 runs 14 residues. The V end lost 3 bases, the J end lost 5 bases, and 14 bases lay between the germline ends. Germline CDR1 and CDR2: MGHRA and YSYEKL. Here the CDR3 reads CASSQGELLDEQYF. In DNA form, the CDR3 reads TGCGCCAGCAGCCAGGGGGAGCTCCTGGACGAGCAGTACTTC.

This clone has a single count. The gene calls are TRBV4-3 and TRBJ1-2, with a tentative D call TRBD1 (6 bases). CDR1 is LGHNA, CDR2 YSLEER, per germline. V lost 2 bases and J lost 4, with 14 bases in between. CDR3 size: 15 residues. CDR3 loop: CASSQSLRGTYGYTF. In DNA form, the CDR3 reads TGCGCCAGCAGCCAATCCCTTAGGGGGACCTATGGCTACACCTTC.